The entry below gives a single T cell receptor (beta chain) sequence along with its context. Germline trimming cut 1 base from V and 8 bases from J; bases unmatched to any gene: 8. Per the germline V gene, CDR1 is SGHAT and CDR2 is FQDESV (reference sequence). This CDR3 comprises 15 residues. The data were obtained in a study of OX40 agonist ivuxolimab in advanced cancers. The table came from immunoSEQ multiplex PCR; TCRdb's copy has only in-frame clones and leaves some out. The table lists 96,000 or so clones, roughly 88% of them singletons. V usage is TRBV11-1 and J usage is TRBJ2-7, with 10 nucleotides matching TRBD2. The source was CD4+ or CD8+ T cells sorted from blood, collected in a trial of the OX40 agonist ivuxolimab. The sequence derives from an adult with an advanced solid tumor such as melanoma, head and neck, liver or kidney cancer. CDR3 region: CASSLGSLAGDKQYF. Here the CDR3 DNA reads TGTGCCAGCAGCTTAGGTTCCCTAGCGGGAGACAAGCAGTACTTC.